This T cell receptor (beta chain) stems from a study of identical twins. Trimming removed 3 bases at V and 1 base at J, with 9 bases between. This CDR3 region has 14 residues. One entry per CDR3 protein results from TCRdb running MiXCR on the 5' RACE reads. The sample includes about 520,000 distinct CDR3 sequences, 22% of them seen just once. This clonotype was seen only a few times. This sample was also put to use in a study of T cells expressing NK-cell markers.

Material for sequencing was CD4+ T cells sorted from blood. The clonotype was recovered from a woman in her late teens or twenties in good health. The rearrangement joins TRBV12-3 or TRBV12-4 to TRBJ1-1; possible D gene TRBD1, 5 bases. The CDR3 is CASSFSGRNTEAFF. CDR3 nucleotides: TGTGCCAGCAGTTTCTCAGGGAGGAACACTGAAGCTTTCTTT.